One T cell receptor beta chain is described in this entry. The CDR3 runs to 20 residues. Germline V gene sequence: CDR1 SGHTS, CDR2 YDEGEE. J gave up 0 bases and V 0 bases, and 10 bases lay outside the gene matches. These data originate in a study of shared clonotypes between healthy human individuals. Clones were sequenced by immunoSEQ multiplex PCR, and TCRdb holds only the in-frame ones, with some missing. The sample lists more than 1 million clones; more than 75% were seen once. The source material was memory CD4+ T cells from PBMCs. Subset meaning: CD45RA-negative fraction. This chain uses TRBV5-8 with TRBJ1-5; 12 bases are a match to TRBD1. This clonotype was sampled from a man between 18 and 35 years old in good health. Some clones in this sample may be carry-over from other donors' samples. CDR3 region: CASSLAAGQGAGNSNQPQHF. CDR3 nucleotides: TGTGCCAGCAGCTTGGCAGCGGGACAGGGGGCTGGGAATAGCAATCAGCCCCAGCATTTT.